This T cell receptor beta chain emerged from a study of spatial heterogeneity in lung cancer (dated by TCRdb to 2018 to 2020). Background on the whole study: Beta-chain transcripts were consistently detected in greater numbers than alpha-chain transcripts, which likely reflected higher beta-chain transcript abundance. In the raw uncorrected reads, each unique combination of TCR and UMI appeared more than ten times on average. In non-small cell lung cancer, the study quantitatively compared TCR alpha and beta repertoires across several tumor regions, matched nontumor lung, and blood. Nonsynonymous mutation counts, determined by whole-exome sequencing of tumor tissue, were related to TCR repertoire features. Both alpha and beta chains were TCR-sequenced in approximately 200 tumor regions, under 80 matched nontumor lung samples and approximately 50 PBMC samples obtained at surgery.

The table lists this clonotype with a few counts. Its antigen is still unknown. No per-base quality is available; no much larger clone lies one base away. Beyond this particular receptor, the publication reports: Confirming at a functional level the hypothesis that regional TCRs recognize regional mutations was considered to require additional single-cell paired TCR alpha and beta sequencing. Ubiquitous expanded tumor TCRs were found in blood more often at tumor resection than at routine follow-up.

CDR1 and CDR2, per the germline V gene, are SGHTA and FQGNSA. From the cysteine through the phenylalanine, the CDR3 covers 15 amino acids. Only the CDR3 region is kept as DNA, spanning 45 bases read in frame from base 1. Between the V and J ends, shortened by 5 bases and 1 base respectively, the junction contains 13 bases. The label giving this sample's time point can be read as: sample taken at primary tumor resection. For TCR sequencing, whole RNA was extracted from tumor and nontumor lung tissue, or from cryopreserved PBMC samples, and no cell sorting was done. Samples were obtained from roughly 72 patients with early-stage, untreated non-small cell lung cancer from the lung TRACERx cohort. A patient was chosen for TCR sequencing only when enough RNA was available from at least two tumor regions. The method was 5' RACE. The run used a NextSeq 500. The TCR library protocol attached a unique molecular identifier to each TCR cDNA molecule to allow correction of PCR and sequencing errors. In the paper's pipeline: Decombinator tools were used for TCR identification, UMI-based error correction and CDR3 extraction. Expanded TCRs were defined as those above a frequency of 2 per 1,000, corresponding to the top 1% of the tumor frequency distribution. Renyi diversity was computed with the R vegan package after each repertoire had been subsampled 100 times to 5,000 TCRs. CDR3 similarity networks were built from amino acid triplet string-kernel similarity, connecting CDR3s with pairwise similarity above 0.82. Using fastp at Q25 and MiXCR, TCRdb reprocessed the public reads and kept productive beta chains. Each record represents a unique CDR3 protein, reported with the most common genes and DNA among its rows. What appears here as the V and J calls and clone size reflects TCRdb's work, not the paper's. This sample has approximately 44,000 distinct CDR3 sequences in its table, and approximately 14% of those were observed once. The ten largest clones represent about 57% of the sample.

The TCR comes from a male donor with early-stage non-small cell lung cancer. The V and J genes are TRBV7-2 and TRBJ2-3; the D gene may be TRBD1 or TRBD2, since each aligns over 5 bases. The sample was PBMCs, taken at surgery. The DNA sequence is as follows: TGTGCCAGCAGCCGGGGCTCGGAGGGCACAGATACGCAGTATTTT. Its protein product is CASSRGSEGTDTQYF.